The entry below describes one T cell receptor (beta chain). Source study methods: For nucleated cells, counts were estimated from reference gene primer amplification. Generated by immunoSEQ multiplex PCR, the TCRdb table keeps only in-frame clones and is missing some. The DNA gave D and trimming, while V, J and clone size come from that table. The table shows roughly 170,000 clones, with 65% to 85% occurring only once. Looked up from germline, CDR1 is SGHNT and CDR2 is YYREEE (reference sequence). The CDR3 spans 13 residues. Participants came from fewer than 25 US areas, aged about 18 to 90 years. These data come from a study of blood T cell repertoires in COVID-19.

V usage is TRBV5-4 and J usage is TRBJ1-1; 7 positions match TRBD1. The sequence derives from a woman aged 45-60 years in a cohort exposed to, infected with or recovered from COVID-19 (not recorded which). Sequencing was performed on PBMCs or T cells enriched from blood (not recorded which). The CDR3 nucleotides are TGTGCTTTTAGAGGGGGCTTGGGGACTGAAGCTTTCTTT. It encodes CAFRGGLGTEAFF.